This TCR beta chain was recovered during a study of blood T cell repertoires in COVID-19. Study-wide context: Samples of COVID-19 (acute and convalescent) were obtained from the United States, Italy and Spain. In each case, the material was cDNA or gDNA derived from T cells, B-cell-depleted T cells, or PBMCs.

Per the original methods: How many nucleated cells were present was estimated from reference gene primer amplification. Measured with immunoSEQ multiplex PCR; TCRdb has only the in-frame clones, and not every one. The V and J calls and clone size come from that table; D and trimming were worked out from the DNA. Of some 56,000 clones in the sample, 80% to 85% were seen once. The CDR3 is made up of 15 amino acids. Germline CDR1 is MNHNY and CDR2 is SVGAGI (reference sequence). J lost 10 bases, V lost 6 bases, and 9 bases had no gene match. The V and J genes are TRBV6-6 and TRBJ1-6; 10 nucleotides align to TRBD1. Material: peripheral blood. The origin of this receptor is a woman of 80 years or more with active or convalescent COVID-19. The CDR3 DNA reads TGTGCCAGCAGCAGGGGACAGGGGATTGAGTCACCCCTCCACTTT. Its protein product is CASSRGQGIESPLHF.